Listed here are 26 T cell receptor beta chains from one sample, sequenced in a study of blood T cells in healthy people across ages. A sample-barcoded 5' primer and a J-beta primer mix were used in a second PCR of about 7 to 12 cycles. TCRdb itself ran the 5' RACE reads through MiXCR, one entry per CDR3 protein. This table holds about 760,000 distinct CDR3 sequences, more than 50% found once. The sample taken for sequencing was blood. The receptor source for this set is a man aged 40-55 years in good health.

Points on this clonotype: One end of the junction does not line up with germline, which may come from a read error. This chain links TRBV5-1 with TRBJ2-3; D is undetermined. CDR3 length: 14 residues. CDR1 is SGHRS and CDR2 is YFSETQ in the germline V gene. CDR3 amino acids: CASSLGVSTDAQYF. CDR3 DNA: TGCGCCAGCAGCTTGGGGGTTAGCACAGATGCGCAGTATTTT.

V gene TRBV7-8 combines with J gene TRBJ2-5; possibly TRBD1 or TRBD2 for D (6 bases each). The CDR3 covers 15 residues. V was trimmed by 5 bases and J by 1 base, leaving 14 bases between them. Germline values: CDR1 SGHVS, CDR2 FQNEAQ. The DNA for the CDR3 is TGTGCCAGCAGCCGAAGGAGGGGGGTCCAAGAGACCCAGTACTTC. It yields the protein CASSRRRGVQETQYF.

This clonotype was detected many times. This sequence joins TRBV5-1 and TRBJ2-3; D might be TRBD2 (5 bases). The V end was cut by 0 bases, the J end by 2 bases, with 19 bases between. Germline CDR1 SGHRS, CDR2 YFSETQ. This CDR3 has 18 amino acids. The CDR3 is CASSLDGRVEFNTDTQYF. DNA of the CDR3: TGCGCCAGCAGCTTGGATGGGCGGGTAGAATTCAACACAGATACGCAGTATTTT.

The chain has TRBV6-2 or TRBV6-3 and TRBJ2-5; D remains ambiguous. The J call is uncertain, as TRBJ2-7 better fits the DNA end. The CDR3 is made up of 15 amino acids. CDR1 and CDR2 from the germline V gene are MNHEY and SVGEGT. The DNA for the CDR3 is TGTGCCAGCAGTTTCTCCCAGCGCCGCTCCTACGAGCAGTACTTC. This encodes CASSFSQRRSYEQYF.

This rearrangement joins TRBV11-3 to TRBJ2-7; D is unclear. V lost 1 base and J lost 6, with 10 bases in between. The germline V gene encodes CDR1 SGHNT and CDR2 YENEEA. The CDR3 is 13 residues long. The CDR3 spells CASSLVFSGEQYF. CDR3 coding DNA: TGTGCCAGCAGCTTAGTTTTTTCCGGCGAGCAGTACTTC.

This chain connects TRBV7-8 to TRBJ2-5, with a tentative D call TRBD2 (6 bases). Between the trimmed V and J ends, which lost 1 base and 11 bases, there was a span of 20 bases. The CDR3 is made up of 15 amino acids. Germline CDR1 is SGHVS and CDR2 is FQNEAQ. CDR3 sequence: CASSLVTSTYNEQYF. DNA for the CDR3: TGTGCCAGCAGCTTAGTTACTAGCACCTACAATGAGCAGTACTTC.

J is TRBJ2-1 and V is TRBV20-1; TRBD2 matches at 10 bases. The CDR3 has 14 amino acids. Germline V CDR1 and CDR2: DFQATT, SNEGSKA (reference sequence). V gave up 2 bases and J gave up 9 bases; unmatched junction bases: 7. In DNA, the CDR3 is TGCAGTGCTAGACGTCTAGCGGGAGCGTTTGAGCAGTTCTTC. Translating gives CSARRLAGAFEQFF.

This clonotype was recorded once. The rearrangement uses TRBV2 and TRBJ2-1; a weak D match, TRBD1 (5 bases). The CDR3 totals 16 residues. V lost 6 bases and J lost 2, with 17 bases in between. Germline loops: CDR1 SNHLY, CDR2 FYNNEI. In DNA form, the CDR3 reads TGTGCCAGCAGCCCCCCAGGGCAGACCGCCTACAATGAGCAGTTCTTC. Residues: CASSPPGQTAYNEQFF.

The chain couples TRBV21-1 to TRBJ2-1; the table's TRBD2 call for D was not verified on the DNA. TRBV21-1 constitutes a pseudogene. The CDR3 sequence is 17 residues long. The CDR3 reads CASSKAGTSGSHNEQFF. The CDR3 nucleotides are TGTGCCAGCAGCAAGGCAGGGACTAGCGGGAGCCACAATGAGCAGTTCTTC.

The chain carries TRBV5-1 and TRBJ2-1; possibly TRBD1 or TRBD2 for D (5 bases each). V was cut by 0 bases and J by 8 bases, with 18 bases left in between. The CDR3 length is 16 residues. The germline gives CDR1 SGHRS, CDR2 YFSETQ. CDR3 DNA: TGCGCCAGCAGCTTGGTTGGGGGAACGGTTTTCGATGAGCAGTTCTTC. Translation: CASSLVGGTVFDEQFF.

As to this clonotype: This may be a read error: a much more frequent sequence differs by one nucleotide. The chain uses TRBV6-5 and TRBJ2-5, with D hard to call. V was trimmed by 2 bases and J by 4 bases, leaving 17 bases between them. Germline CDR1 and CDR2: MNHEY and SVGAGI. There are 16 residues in the CDR3. The CDR3 coding sequence is TGTGCCAGCAGTTACGGAAGAGGAGCGTTAGGAGAGACCCAGTACTTC. Translated, it gives CASSYGRGALGETQYF.

This clonotype was picked up many times. The gene calls are TRBV14 and TRBJ2-2, with a tentative D call TRBD2 (6 bases). The germline gives CDR1 SGHDN, CDR2 FVKESK. The V gene lost 6 bases and the J gene lost 5 bases, with 10 bases spanning the gap. The CDR3 is 13 amino acids. The DNA of the CDR3 is TGTGCCAGCAGAGTCGGAGGGACCGGGGAGCTGTTTTTT. Residues: CASRVGGTGELFF.

This chain links TRBV27 with TRBJ1-2; D call uncertain. V lost 3 bases, J lost 7 bases, and 15 bases lay in between. The germline CDR1 and CDR2 sequences are MNHEY and SMNVEV (reference sequence). The CDR3 length is 14 residues. CDR3 protein: CASSFFTEGSGYTF. The CDR3 DNA is TGTGCCAGCAGTTTTTTTACAGAAGGGAGTGGCTACACCTTC.

The chain has TRBV12-3 or TRBV12-4 and TRBJ2-3, with TRBD2 matching over 9 bases. The CDR3 totals 14 residues. Germline trimming cut 3 bases from V and 4 bases from J; bases unmatched to any gene: 2. CDR3 region: CASSFGGRADTQYF. For the CDR3, the DNA is TGTGCCAGCAGTTTCGGCGGGAGGGCAGATACGCAGTATTTT.

This rearrangement joins TRBV12-3 or TRBV12-4 to TRBJ2-5, with D possibly being TRBD2 (5 bases). V was clipped by 5 bases and J by 1 base, with 8 bases between them. The CDR3 loop spans 13 amino acids. In DNA, the CDR3 is TGTGCCAGCAGTAGACTAACCCAAGAGACCCAGTACTTC. Translating it yields CASSRLTQETQYF.

This clonotype appeared a single time. The rearrangement links TRBV29-1 to TRBJ2-3; 12 nucleotides agree with TRBD2. Germline V gene sequence: CDR1 SQVTM, CDR2 ANQGSEA. V was clipped by 8 bases and J by 3 bases; unmatched bases: 18. The CDR3 is made up of 18 amino acids. The CDR3 coding sequence is TGCAGCCCCGCAGCTTGGGCTAGCGGGGGGGCCCTTACAGATACGCAGTATTTT. Translated: CSPAAWASGGALTDTQYF.

This clonotype was observed once. The chain uses TRBV14 and TRBJ1-3, with 8 positions matching TRBD1. The CDR3 consists of 18 residues. V shed 3 bases, J shed 0 bases, and the junction held 10 bases outside the gene matches. Per the germline V gene, CDR1 is SGHDN and CDR2 is FVKESK. The CDR3 DNA is TGTGCCAGCAGCCATTCTCGGGACAGGCGATTCTCTGGAAACACCATATATTTT. Translating gives CASSHSRDRRFSGNTIYF. The variable domain in full, with the rest retrieved from reference TRBV14 and TRBJ1-3, is EAGVTQFPSHSVIEKGQTVTLRCDPISGHDNLYWYRRVMGKEIKFLLHFVKESKQDESGMPNNRFLAERTGGTYSTLKVQPAELEDSGVYFCASSHSRDRRFSGNTIYFGEGSWLTVV.

This clonotype was counted between two and nine times. J is TRBJ2-7 and V is TRBV20-1; tentative D call: TRBD2 (5 bases). This CDR3 region has 14 residues. The V end lost 5 bases, the J end lost 1 base, and 15 bases lay between the germline ends. The germline CDR1 and CDR2 sequences are DFQATT and SNEGSKA (reference sequence). The CDR3 DNA follows: TGCAGTGCTCCCGGACTCGAGAATTCCTACGAGCAGTACTTC. Translating it yields CSAPGLENSYEQYF.

The V gene is TRBV28, the J gene TRBJ2-5; 10 positions agree with TRBD1. Near its end, the DNA agrees better with TRBJ2-7, so the J call may be wrong. The CDR3 length is 20 residues. Looked up from germline, CDR1 is MDHEN and CDR2 is SYDVKM. The CDR3 reads CASSSTMGGDRGSVCYEQYF. DNA of the CDR3: TGTGCCAGCAGTTCCACGATGGGGGGGGACAGGGGTTCTGTATGCTACGAGCAGTACTTC.

The V call is TRBV5-1, the J call TRBJ2-1; 13 bases fit TRBD2. V was clipped by 3 bases and J by 5 bases; unmatched bases: 8. Germline CDR1 is SGHRS and CDR2 is YFSETQ. The CDR3 length is 17 residues. The CDR3 is CASSSGLGLAGDNEQFF. CDR3 DNA: TGCGCCAGCAGCTCCGGACTTGGACTAGCGGGGGACAATGAGCAGTTCTTC.

The gene calls are TRBV4-3 and TRBJ2-6, with 7 bases lining up with TRBD1. CDR3 length equals 16 residues. V shed 0 bases, J shed 11 bases, and the junction held 10 bases outside the gene matches. Germline CDR1 and CDR2: LGHNA and YSLEER. The DNA for the CDR3 is TGCGCCAGCAGCCAAGAGGTCACAGGGGTAGGCCACGTCCTGACTTTC. Residues: CASSQEVTGVGHVLTF.

This chain connects TRBV11-2 to TRBJ1-2; D possibly corresponds to TRBD1 (6 bases). This CDR3 is 14 amino acids long. Looked up from germline, CDR1 is SGHAT and CDR2 is FQNNGV. Trimming took off 5 bases at V and 2 bases at J, with 12 bases between the two ends. The CDR3 spells CASSQSTGNYGYTF. In nucleotides, the CDR3 is TGTGCCAGCAGCCAGTCAACAGGGAACTATGGCTACACCTTC.

The gene calls are TRBV7-2 and TRBJ2-1; 8 positions match TRBD2. Germline CDR1 is SGHTA and CDR2 is FQGNSA. J lost 10 bases, V lost 6 bases, and 11 bases had no gene match. CDR3 size: 14 residues. The DNA of the CDR3 is TGTGCCAGCAGGTCGGGAGGGGCCCCAATAGAGCAGTTCTTC. Amino acid sequence: CASRSGGAPIEQFF.

Regarding this clonotype: Relative to the germline gene, one junction end is altered; a read error may explain this. The chain joins TRBV6-2 or TRBV6-3 to TRBJ2-1; 12 bases line up with TRBD2. The CDR3 totals 15 residues. The germline V gene encodes CDR1 MNHEY and CDR2 SVGEGT. CDR3 protein: CASRELAGGGNERFF. The DNA of the CDR3 is TGTGCCAGCAGGGAGCTAGCGGGAGGGGGCAATGAGCGGTTCTTC.

The V gene is TRBV20-1, the J gene TRBJ1-2; D is undetermined. Trimming took off 3 bases at V and 0 bases at J, with 8 bases between the two ends. The CDR3 length is 13 residues. CDR1 is DFQATT and CDR2 is SNEGSKA in the germline V gene (reference sequence). The CDR3 protein is CSASSLANYGYTF. The CDR3 bases are TGCAGTGCTAGCAGTTTAGCTAACTATGGCTACACCTTC.

This clonotype was recorded once. The V call is TRBV7-2, the J call TRBJ1-4, with 10 bases matching TRBD1. The V gene's germline CDR1 is SGHTA and CDR2 FQGNSA. After removal of 5 bases from V and 4 bases from J, the junction contained 4 bases not matched to a gene. The CDR3 sequence is 15 residues long. As DNA, the CDR3 is TGTGCCAGCAGCAGACAGGGGGCCAGTAATGAAAAACTGTTTTTT. It is translated as CASSRQGASNEKLFF.